In its sample, the clone carrying this T cell receptor (beta chain) was seen once. Its antigen is currently unknown. CDR3 length: 13 amino acids. V shed 1 base and J shed 4 bases, with 6 bases lying between them. Per the germline V gene, CDR1 is SGHNT and CDR2 is YYREEE (reference sequence). This table comes from immunoSEQ multiplex PCR, and its TCRdb copy is limited to in-frame clones, with some not included. The sample gives under 300,000 clones, just over 90% of which show up once; approximately 0.52% is in the top ten. This record comes from a study of T cell responses to AZD1222 COVID-19 vaccine. The study's findings and limits: Elevations in Spike-specific TCR breadth and depth followed administration of two AZD1222 doses. Only 5 or 6 individuals given AZD1222 were seropositive at baseline. The study reported that nearly half of spike-specific TCRs target unmutated variant regions. Distributed over spike, vaccine-associated CD4 TCRs predominated at 160-218 and 743-854.

The chain combines TRBV5-4 with TRBJ2-1; no clear D gene. The material was peripheral blood, obtained on day 0 of AZD1222 vaccination. This receptor was taken from an adult in good health. As DNA, the CDR3 is TGTGCCAGCAGCTTGAGGGCTTACAATGAGCAGTTCTTC. This translates into CASSLRAYNEQFF. The full variable domain, rest sourced from reference TRBV5-4 and TRBJ2-1, is ETGVTQSPTHLIKTRGQQVTLRCSSQSGHNTVSWYQQALGQGPQFIFQYYREEENGRGNFPPRFSGLQFPNYSSELNVNALELDDSALYLCASSLRAYNEQFFGPGTRLTVL.